The 7 T cell receptor beta chains presented below share a single source sample, sequenced in a study of T-cell reconstitution after alpha-beta-depleted transplantation in children. Unique molecular identifiers were used to barcode this TCRbeta library. TCRdb redid the calling of the PCR reads with MiXCR, one entry per CDR3 protein. The sample lists 500,000 to 600,000 distinct CDR3 sequences; around 19% were seen once. The sequenced sample was PBMCs from the stem cell graft donor, obtained from the stem cell graft. These receptors were taken from a human donor who donated a stem cell graft to a child with acute lymphoblastic leukemia.

The V and J genes are TRBV4-1 and TRBJ1-2, with a weak D call TRBD1 (6 bases). Trimming cost V 2 bases and J 9 bases, with 22 bases left between them. The CDR3 extends over 16 amino acids. In germline, CDR1 is MGHRA, CDR2 YSYEKL. In nucleotides, the CDR3 is TGCGCCAGCAGCCAACTCAGACGGCCAGGGGAGGATCGCTACACCTTC. Amino acid sequence: CASSQLRRPGEDRYTF.

CDR3 sequence (DNA): TGTGCCAGCATTCCGGGTCCGCGCTACGAGCAGTACTTC. Encoded protein: CASIPGPRYEQYF. V is TRBV27 and J is TRBJ2-7; D unresolved. Trimming shortened V by 7 bases and J by 3 bases, and 13 bases separated the two germline ends. The CDR3 has 13 amino acids. Germline V CDR1 and CDR2: MNHEY, SMNVEV (reference sequence).

The chain employs TRBV28 and TRBJ1-2, with a possible D match to TRBD1 (6 bases). Germline V lookup: CDR1 MDHEN, CDR2 SYDVKM. V was cut by 1 base and J by 5 bases, with 8 bases left in between. The CDR3 totals 13 residues. Written as DNA, the CDR3 is TGTGCCAGCAGTTTATATCAGGGGTATGGCTACACCTTC. This sequence encodes CASSLYQGYGYTF.

The chain has TRBV3-1 and TRBJ2-7, with D possibly TRBD1 on 5 matching bases. Germline V lookup: CDR1 LGHDT, CDR2 YNNKEL (reference sequence). Trimming cost V 0 bases and J 1 base, with 10 bases left between them. The CDR3 is 15 amino acids. The CDR3, as DNA: TGTGCCAGCAGCCAAGAGTTCGACAGATCCTACGAGCAGTACTTC. Translation gives CASSQEFDRSYEQYF.

This clonotype came up a few times. The V gene is TRBV5-1, the J gene TRBJ2-7, with TRBD2 matching over 8 bases. Germline trimming cut 5 bases from V and 1 base from J; bases unmatched to any gene: 5. From germline, CDR1 is SGHRS and CDR2 YFSETQ. The CDR3 runs to 14 residues. The CDR3 spells CASSWLAGSYEQYF. Written as DNA, the CDR3 is TGCGCCAGCAGTTGGTTAGCGGGGTCCTACGAGCAGTACTTC.

This clonotype was seen a handful of times. This rearrangement joins TRBV21-1 to TRBJ2-5; the D call TRBD1 from the table was never checked on the DNA. TRBV21-1 is noted as a pseudogene. This CDR3 is 17 amino acids long. In DNA, the CDR3 is TGTGCCAGCAGCAAAGAGCAGGGACAGCAAATCCAGAAGACCCAGTACTTT. Its translation is CASSKEQGQQIQKTQYF.

The gene calls are TRBV7-3 and TRBJ2-7; 8 nucleotides match TRBD1. CDR1 and CDR2 (germline): SGHTA, FQGTGA. V lost 0 bases, J lost 5 bases, and 12 bases stayed unmatched. The CDR3 has 17 residues. DNA for the CDR3: TGTGCCAGCAGCTTAACATGGGGGCGGACAGGGATCGACGAGCAGTACTTC. Amino acids: CASSLTWGRTGIDEQYF.